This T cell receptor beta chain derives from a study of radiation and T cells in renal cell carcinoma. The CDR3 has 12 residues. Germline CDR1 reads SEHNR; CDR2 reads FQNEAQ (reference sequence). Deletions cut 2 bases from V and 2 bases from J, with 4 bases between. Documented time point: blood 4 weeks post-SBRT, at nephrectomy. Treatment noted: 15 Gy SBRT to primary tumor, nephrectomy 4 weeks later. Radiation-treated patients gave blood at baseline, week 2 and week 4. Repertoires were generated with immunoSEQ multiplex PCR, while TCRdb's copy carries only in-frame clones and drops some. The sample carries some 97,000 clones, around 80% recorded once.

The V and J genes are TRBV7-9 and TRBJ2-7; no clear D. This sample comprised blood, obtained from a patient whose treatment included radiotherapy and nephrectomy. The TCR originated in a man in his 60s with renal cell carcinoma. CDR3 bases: TGTGCCAGCAGCTTAACGACCTACGAGCAGTACTTC. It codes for CASSLTTYEQYF. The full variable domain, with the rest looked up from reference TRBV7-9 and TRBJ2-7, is DTGVSQNPRHKITKRGQNVTFRCDPISEHNRLYWYRQTLGQGPEFLTYFQNEAQLEKSRLLSDRFSAERPKGSFSTLEIQRTEQGDSAMYLCASSLTTYEQYFGPGTRLTVT.